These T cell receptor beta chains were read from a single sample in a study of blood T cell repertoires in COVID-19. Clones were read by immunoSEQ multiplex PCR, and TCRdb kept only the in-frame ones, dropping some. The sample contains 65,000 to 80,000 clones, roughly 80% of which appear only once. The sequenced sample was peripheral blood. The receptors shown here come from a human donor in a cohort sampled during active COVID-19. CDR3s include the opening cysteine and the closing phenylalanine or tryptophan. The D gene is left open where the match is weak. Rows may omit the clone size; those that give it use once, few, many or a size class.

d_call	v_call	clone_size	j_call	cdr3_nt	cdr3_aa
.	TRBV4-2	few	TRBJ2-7	TGTGCCAGCAGCCAGGTTAAGGGGACTTCTTATCGCGAGCAGTACTTC	CASSQVKGTSYREQYF
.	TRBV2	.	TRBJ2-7	TGTGCCAGCAGTGAAGGACTAAACTACGAGCAGTACTTC	CASSEGLNYEQYF
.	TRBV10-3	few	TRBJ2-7	TGTGCCATCAGTGCAGGAAACGAGCAGTACTTC	CAISAGNEQYF
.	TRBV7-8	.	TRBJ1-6	TGTGCCAGCAGCTTAGTTGGGGCCAGCTCCTATAATTCACCCCTCCACTTT	CASSLVGASSYNSPLHF
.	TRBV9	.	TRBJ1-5	TGTGCCAGCAGCGTAGCTCCAGGGGATGATCAGCCCCAGCATTTT	CASSVAPGDDQPQHF
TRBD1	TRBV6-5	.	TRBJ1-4	TGTGCCAGCAGACCCTTCGACAGGGGAAGTGAAAAACTGTTTTTT	CASRPFDRGSEKLFF
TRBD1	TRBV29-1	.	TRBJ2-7	TGCAGCGTTGAGGGGACAGGGGCCACCTCCTACGAGCAGTACTTC	CSVEGTGATSYEQYF
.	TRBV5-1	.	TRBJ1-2	TGCGCCAGCAGCTTGGCTCTTGACAGCACTAACTATGGCTACACCTTC	CASSLALDSTNYGYTF
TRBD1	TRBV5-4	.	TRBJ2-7	TGTGCCAGCAGCTTGGGGACAGGGGCCTACGAGCAGTACTTC	CASSLGTGAYEQYF
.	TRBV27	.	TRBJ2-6	TGTGCCAGCAGTTTAAGGAGCTCTGGGGCCAACGTCCTGACTTTC	CASSLRSSGANVLTF
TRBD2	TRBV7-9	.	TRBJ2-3	TGTGCCAGCAGCTCCTTTAGCGGGTCTCGGGGTCTAGATACGCAGTATTTT	CASSSFSGSRGLDTQYF
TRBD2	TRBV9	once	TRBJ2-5	TGTGCCAGCAGCGTAGAAGCCCTAGCGGGGGCTCCCCCCAACCAAGAGACCCAGTACTTC	CASSVEALAGAPPNQETQYF
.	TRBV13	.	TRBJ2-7	TGTGCCAGCAGCTTACTCCGGGGTGACGAGCAGTACTTC	CASSLLRGDEQYF
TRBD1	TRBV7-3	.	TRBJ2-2	TGTGCCAGCAGCTTAATTCCGGGACAGGGGGCGAACACCGGGGAGCTGTTTTTT	CASSLIPGQGANTGELFF
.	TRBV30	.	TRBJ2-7	TGTGCCTGGAGCAGGTATTACGAGCAGTACTTC	CAWSRYYEQYF
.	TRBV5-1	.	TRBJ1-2	TGCGCCAGCAGCTTTGGACAGTCCATTTATGGCTACACCTTC	CASSFGQSIYGYTF
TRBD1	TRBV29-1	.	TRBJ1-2	TGCAGCGTCGGGACAGTAACTCTAAACTATGGCTACACCTTC	CSVGTVTLNYGYTF
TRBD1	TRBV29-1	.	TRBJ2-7	TGCAGCGTTGCATCCCGGGACAGGGGTTACGAGCAGTACTTC	CSVASRDRGYEQYF
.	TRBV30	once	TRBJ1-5	TGTGCCTGGAGTGCCCAACATAGCAATCAGCCCCAGCATTTT	CAWSAQHSNQPQHF
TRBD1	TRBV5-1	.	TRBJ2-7	TGCGCCAGCAGCTCCGGGACAGGGGGCGCGGGGGAGCAGTACTTC	CASSSGTGGAGEQYF
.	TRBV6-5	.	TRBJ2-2	TGTGCCAGCTCCAGGGGATATACCGGGGAGCTGTTTTTT	CASSRGYTGELFF
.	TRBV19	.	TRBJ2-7	TGTGCCAGTAGTCTCCAGCGAGCAGGGGAGCAGTACTTC	CASSLQRAGEQYF
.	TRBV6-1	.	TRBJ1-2	TGTGCCAGCAGTGATGCAGGGGCCTATGGCTACACCTTC	CASSDAGAYGYTF
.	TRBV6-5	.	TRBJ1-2	TGTGCCAGCAATCCTTCAAGGAGGGCTTATGGCTACACCTTC	CASNPSRRAYGYTF
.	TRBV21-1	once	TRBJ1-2	TGTGCCAGCAGCAAAAAAAAAGGGCTTCAGGGTCAGGATGCGAACTATGGCTACACCTTC	CASSKKKGLQGQDANYGYTF
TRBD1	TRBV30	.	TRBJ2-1	TGTGCCTGGAGAGCTGACAGGGCAGTCTACAATGAGCAGTTCTTC	CAWRADRAVYNEQFF
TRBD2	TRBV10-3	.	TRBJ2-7	TGTGCCATCAGTGAGTCGAGCGGGGGGGCCCACGAGCAGTACTTC	CAISESSGGAHEQYF
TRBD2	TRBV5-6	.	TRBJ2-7	TGTGCCAGCAGCTTGGTGACTAGCGGGGGGTACGAGCAGTACTTC	CASSLVTSGGYEQYF
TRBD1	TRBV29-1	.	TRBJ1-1	TGCAGCACTCGACAGGGAAGGGAAGCTTTCTTT	CSTRQGREAFF
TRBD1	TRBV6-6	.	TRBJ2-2	TGTGCCAGCAGTTACTACAGGGGGGCGAACACCGGGGAGCTGTTTTTT	CASSYYRGANTGELFF
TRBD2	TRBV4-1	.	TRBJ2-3	TGCGCCAGCAGTCGATCCCGGGGGGTTACAGATACGCAGTATTTT	CASSRSRGVTDTQYF
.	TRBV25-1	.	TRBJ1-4	TGTGCCAGCAGTGACTTCAGGATCGGAAAACTGTTTTTT	CASSDFRIGKLFF
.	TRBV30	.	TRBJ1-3	TGTGCCTGGAGTGTAAAGGGACAACTGAGGAACACCATATATTTT	CAWSVKGQLRNTIYF
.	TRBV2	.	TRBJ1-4	TGTGCCAGCAGTTCAGGGTTAGGTGAAAAACTGTTTTTT	CASSSGLGEKLFF
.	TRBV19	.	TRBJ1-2	TGTGCCAGTAGTATTGCGGGGGGCGCCTATGGCTACACCTTC	CASSIAGGAYGYTF
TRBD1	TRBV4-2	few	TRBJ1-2	TGTGCCAGCTCCCCCCCGGGACAGGGGTACTACACCTTC	CASSPPGQGYYTF
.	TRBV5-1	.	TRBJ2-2	TGCGCCAGCAGCTTGTGGGTAACAGTGAACACCGGGGAGCTGTTTTTT	CASSLWVTVNTGELFF
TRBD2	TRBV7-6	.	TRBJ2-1	TGTGCCAGCAGCTTATACCCACTAGCGGGGACCTACAATGAGCAGTTCTTC	CASSLYPLAGTYNEQFF
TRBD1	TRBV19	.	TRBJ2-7	TGTGCCAGTAGTCTCCGGACAGGGGCCTACGAGCAGTACTTC	CASSLRTGAYEQYF
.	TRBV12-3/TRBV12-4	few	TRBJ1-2	TGTGCCAGCAAAGAAGGGGGCTATGGCTACACCTTC	CASKEGGYGYTF
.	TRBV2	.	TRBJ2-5	TGTGCCAGCAGTGAACGGAGCAGGGTTGGGAAGACCCAGTACTTC	CASSERSRVGKTQYF
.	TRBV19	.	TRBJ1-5	TGTGCCAGTAGTTCCAGGCGAGATCAGCCCCAGCATTTT	CASSSRRDQPQHF
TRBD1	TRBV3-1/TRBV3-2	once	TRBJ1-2	TGTGCCAGCAGCCTCCCGGGACAGCTCTATGGCTACACCTTC	CASSLPGQLYGYTF
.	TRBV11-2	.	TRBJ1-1	TGTGCCAGCAGCTTTCGGGGAGTAAGGAACACTGAAGCTTTCTTT	CASSFRGVRNTEAFF
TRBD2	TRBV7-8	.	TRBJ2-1	TGTGCCAGCAGCTTAGCCTCCCGCCGGGGGGTGTACAATGAGCAGTTCTTC	CASSLASRRGVYNEQFF
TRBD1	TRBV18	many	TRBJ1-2	TGTGCCAGCTCACTGGACAGGGGGGACGATGGCTACACCTTC	CASSLDRGDDGYTF
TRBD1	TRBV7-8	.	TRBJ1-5	TGTGCCAGCAGCTTCCGGAGGGACAGGGGAAGCAATCAGCCCCAGCATTTT	CASSFRRDRGSNQPQHF